Below, 20 T cell receptor beta chains from the same sample are listed, as sequenced in a study of blood T cell repertoires in COVID-19. The repertoire was sequenced with immunoSEQ multiplex PCR; TCRdb's copy has only in-frame clones and lacks some. The sample shows 400,000 or so clones, roughly nine tenths of them seen only once. The specimen sequenced was PBMCs or T cells enriched from blood (not recorded which). These TCRs come from a man aged 30 to 39 who had recovered from COVID-19.

This clone was recorded only once. The chain couples TRBV5-1 to TRBJ2-7; no firm D call. V was clipped by 1 base and J by 6 bases, with 5 bases between them. Germline V gives CDR1 SGHRS, CDR2 YFSETQ. The CDR3 is 11 amino acids. Here the CDR3 DNA reads TGCGCCAGCAGCTTGAATCGCGAGCAGTACTTC. Its protein is CASSLNREQYF.

This rearrangement joins TRBV7-9 to TRBJ2-5; the match to TRBD2 covers 7 bases. Germline CDR1 is SEHNR and CDR2 is FQNEAQ (reference sequence). The V segment lost 2 bases and the J segment 2 bases; nucleotides outside the gene matches: 8. The CDR3 is 16 amino acids. The CDR3 loop reads CASSLIAGGEQETQYF. DNA of the CDR3: TGTGCCAGCAGCTTAATAGCGGGCGGGGAACAAGAGACCCAGTACTTC. Complete variable domain (other parts from reference TRBV7-9 and TRBJ2-5): DTGVSQNPRHKITKRGQNVTFRCDPISEHNRLYWYRQTLGQGPEFLTYFQNEAQLEKSRLLSDRFSAERPKGSFSTLEIQRTEQGDSAMYLCASSLIAGGEQETQYFGPGTRLLVL.

This clone was seen a few times. V usage is TRBV2 and J usage is TRBJ1-1, with D maybe TRBD1 (6 bases). Trimming took 6 bases from V and 11 from J, leaving 13 bases between them. The germline V gene has CDR1 SNHLY and CDR2 FYNNEI. CDR3 size: 11 residues. The CDR3 coding sequence is TGTGCCAGCAGCCTAGGACAGATGGCTTTCTTT. This translates into CASSLGQMAFF.

This clone was seen a handful of times. The genes are TRBV11-1 and TRBJ2-7; D might be TRBD2 (5 bases). Between the trimmed V and J ends, which lost 3 bases and 3 bases, there was a span of 9 bases. CDR3 length equals 13 residues. Germline lookup yields CDR1 SGHAT and CDR2 FQDESV (reference sequence). The CDR3 spells CASSFNEGYEQYF. The CDR3 nucleotides are TGTGCCAGCAGCTTCAACGAGGGCTACGAGCAGTACTTC.

This chain links TRBV7-9 with TRBJ1-5; 7 nucleotides line up with TRBD1. Germline V gene sequence: CDR1 SEHNR, CDR2 FQNEAQ (reference sequence). Trimming cost V 5 bases and J 3 bases; bases outside gene matches: 7. The CDR3 covers 15 residues. The CDR3 sequence is CASSPEGQYNQPQHF. The CDR3 DNA follows: TGTGCCAGCAGCCCGGAGGGACAGTACAATCAGCCCCAGCATTTT.

V gene TRBV3-1 (or the pseudogene TRBV3-2) combines with J gene TRBJ2-1; D unresolved. This CDR3 contains 10 residues. Germline CDR1 LGHDT, CDR2 YNNKEL (reference sequence). V shed 8 bases and J shed 6 bases, with 5 bases lying between them. The CDR3 sequence: CASGSNEQFF. The CDR3 DNA sequence: TGTGCCAGCGGTAGCAATGAGCAGTTCTTC.

The chain combines TRBV2 with TRBJ2-7, with D perhaps matching TRBD2 (6 bases). The CDR3 covers 14 residues. V was pared by 10 bases and J by 0 bases, with 16 bases between. Germline-derived CDR1 and CDR2 are SNHLY and FYNNEI. The DNA for the CDR3 is TGTGCCACCGAACCAACGGGGGTCTCCTACGAGCAGTACTTC. Encoded protein: CATEPTGVSYEQYF. The variable domain in full, with the rest retrieved from reference TRBV2 and TRBJ2-7, is EPEVTQTPSHQVTQMGQEVILRCVPISNHLYFYWYRQILGQKVEFLVSFYNNEISEKSEIFDDQFSVERPDGSNFTLKIRSTKLEDSAMYFCATEPTGVSYEQYFGPGTRLTVT.

The V and J genes are TRBV11-2 and TRBJ2-1; 8 bases are shared with TRBD2. This CDR3 spans 15 amino acids. Germline CDR1 is SGHAT and CDR2 is FQNNGV. With 5 bases clipped from V and 8 bases from J, the junction kept 11 bases outside the gene matches. The DNA of the CDR3 is TGTGCCAGCAGCCGTGAGCGGGAGATTGTAGATGAGCAGTTCTTC. Amino acids: CASSREREIVDEQFF.

Only one count was recorded for this clone. At one end, the junction sequence differs from germline, possibly due to a read error. The V and J genes are TRBV18 and TRBJ2-2; D perhaps matches TRBD2 (5 bases). CDR1 and CDR2 (germline): KGHSH, LQKENI. The CDR3 extends over 11 amino acids. The CDR3 is CASSSMEEVFF. For the CDR3, the DNA is TGTGCCAGCTCCTCCATGGAGGAGGTGTTTTTT.

The chain is built from TRBV10-1 and TRBJ1-5; TRBD1 aligns across 7 bases. Germline-derived CDR1 and CDR2 are WNHNN and SYGVQD (reference sequence). This CDR3 is 15 amino acids long. Germline trimming cut 2 bases from V and 7 bases from J; bases unmatched to any gene: 8. The CDR3 nucleotides are TGCGCCAGCAGTGAGGGAGGGGGCGGGAGGCAGCCCCAGCATTTT. This gives the protein CASSEGGGGRQPQHF.

This rearrangement joins TRBV27 to TRBJ2-7, with TRBD2 as a possible D gene (5 bases). From germline, CDR1 is MNHEY and CDR2 SMNVEV (reference sequence). CDR3 length: 17 residues. V was cut by 0 bases and J by 6 bases, with 21 bases left in between. The CDR3 sequence: CASSLSGSSRSISEQYF. The CDR3 DNA sequence: TGTGCCAGCAGTTTATCGGGCTCTAGCCGCTCGATTAGCGAGCAGTACTTC.

This chain links TRBV12-3 or TRBV12-4 with TRBJ2-7; the D gene is possibly TRBD1 (5 bases). The CDR3 consists of 12 residues. V was shortened by 6 bases and J by 9 bases, with 15 bases between the two germline ends. CDR3 region: CASSLDTQGQYF. The CDR3 DNA reads as TGTGCCAGCAGCTTGGACACTCAGGGGCAGTACTTC.

The chain joins TRBV15 to TRBJ2-7; 13 bases map to TRBD2. CDR3 length: 18 residues. J lost 9 bases, V lost 0 bases, and 14 bases had no gene match. Germline CDR1 is LNHNV and CDR2 is YYDKDF (reference sequence). CDR3 protein: CATSRDLLSGLAGAAQYF. The CDR3, as DNA: TGTGCCACCAGCAGAGATCTGCTGTCAGGACTAGCGGGAGCCGCGCAGTACTTC. Filled out from reference TRBV15 and TRBJ2-7, the complete variable domain reads DAMVIQNPRYQVTQFGKPVTLSCSQTLNHNVMYWYQQKSSQAPKLLFHYYDKDFNNEADTPDNFQSRRPNTSFCFLDIRSPGLGDTAMYLCATSRDLLSGLAGAAQYFGPGTRLTVT.

The chain employs TRBV3-1 (or the pseudogene TRBV3-2) and TRBJ2-7; D gene ambiguous. The CDR3 sequence is 12 residues long. Per germline, CDR1 LGHDT and CDR2 YNNKEL (reference sequence). Trimming took off 4 bases at V and 0 bases at J, with 4 bases between the two ends. CDR3 bases: TGTGCCAGCAGCCGACTCTCCTACGAGCAGTACTTC. As protein: CASSRLSYEQYF.

The chain couples TRBV27 to TRBJ2-1; 12 positions agree with TRBD2. This CDR3 is 18 amino acids long. Looked up from germline, CDR1 is MNHEY and CDR2 is SMNVEV (reference sequence). Germline trimming cut 6 bases from V and 8 bases from J; bases unmatched to any gene: 17. The CDR3 region is CASRPGLAGFLGEYEQFF. DNA of the CDR3: TGTGCCAGCAGACCTGGACTAGCGGGATTCTTGGGGGAATATGAGCAGTTCTTC.

The rearrangement uses TRBV6-5 and TRBJ2-7; maybe TRBD1 (5 bases). Germline CDR1 MNHEY, CDR2 SVGAGI. The V and J ends lost 6 bases and 4 bases respectively, with 19 bases between them. CDR3 length equals 15 residues. CDR3 region: CASRKNRLSDYEQYF. The CDR3 nucleotides read TGTGCCAGCAGAAAAAACAGGCTCTCAGATTACGAGCAGTACTTC.

The chain links TRBV27 to TRBJ1-4; tentative D call: TRBD1 (5 bases). The CDR3 runs to 17 residues. V dropped 7 bases and J dropped 3 bases, with 21 bases sitting between them. Germline values: CDR1 MNHEY, CDR2 SMNVEV (reference sequence). DNA of the CDR3: TGTGCCAGCACCTCGGGGGGTGGGCCCCCGTCTAATGAAAAACTGTTTTTT. It codes for CASTSGGGPPSNEKLFF. Full variable domain (remainder filled in from reference TRBV27 and TRBJ1-4): EAQVTQNPRYLITVTGKKLTVTCSQNMNHEYMSWYRQDPGLGLRQIYYSMNVEVTDKGDVPEGYKVSRKEKRNFPLILESPSPNQTSLYFCASTSGGGPPSNEKLFFGSGTQLSVL.

This clone is a singleton in its sample. The V and J genes are TRBV28 and TRBJ2-3; 9 bases line up with TRBD1. The germline CDR1 and CDR2 sequences are MDHEN and SYDVKM. The V gene end was trimmed by 10 bases and the J gene end by 5 bases; junction bases not matched to a gene: 16. CDR3 length: 16 amino acids. The CDR3, as DNA: TGTGCCACAGCCGGGACAGGGAGAGGGAGGAGAGATACGCAGTATTTT. It is translated as CATAGTGRGRRDTQYF.

V gene TRBV2 combines with J gene TRBJ1-4; D is unresolved. The CDR3 loop spans 16 amino acids. Between the trimmed V and J ends, which lost 1 base and 7 bases, there was a span of 16 bases. From germline, CDR1 is SNHLY and CDR2 FYNNEI. CDR3 amino acids: CASSEGGSNGSEKLFF. The CDR3 DNA reads TGTGCCAGCAGTGAAGGGGGATCCAACGGGAGTGAAAAACTGTTTTTT. Based on the CDR3 plus reference TRBV2 and TRBJ1-4, the full variable domain is EPEVTQTPSHQVTQMGQEVILRCVPISNHLYFYWYRQILGQKVEFLVSFYNNEISEKSEIFDDQFSVERPDGSNFTLKIRSTKLEDSAMYFCASSEGGSNGSEKLFFGSGTQLSVL.

The chain carries TRBV19 and TRBJ2-2; D is undetermined. Germline CDR1 reads LNHDA; CDR2 reads SQIVND (reference sequence). Trimming removed 5 bases at V and 4 bases at J, with 14 bases between. The CDR3 contains 15 residues. CDR3 coding DNA: TGTGCCAGTAGTGAATTCTTGACAAGCACCGGGGAGCTGTTTTTT. Translation gives CASSEFLTSTGELFF.